This T cell receptor beta chain emerged from a study of blood T cell repertoires in COVID-19. Study summary: The United States, Italy and Spain supplied acute and convalescent COVID-19 samples. Nucleic acid was either cDNA or gDNA, and it came from T cells, B-cell-depleted T cells, or PBMCs.

Original methodology: Reference gene primers were amplified, and this amplification served to estimate nucleated cell counts. This table comes from immunoSEQ multiplex PCR, and its TCRdb copy is limited to in-frame clones, with some not included. That table is the source of V, J and clone size, and D and trimming were worked out from the DNA. The sample records tens of thousands of clones, 80% being singletons. CDR1 is LGHDT and CDR2 is YNNKEL in the germline V gene (reference sequence). This CDR3 contains 14 residues. V shed 2 bases and J shed 4 bases, with 11 bases lying between them. The receptor was derived from a human donor in a cohort sampled during active COVID-19. The sequencing sample was made of peripheral blood. The chain employs TRBV3-1 (or the pseudogene TRBV3-2) and TRBJ2-5; D perhaps matches TRBD2 (6 bases). CDR3 DNA: TGTGCCAGCAGCCAATGGTCGGGAGTAGAGACCCAGTACTTC. Its protein is CASSQWSGVETQYF.